This T cell receptor (beta chain) was profiled in a study of blood T cell repertoires in COVID-19 (dated by TCRdb to 2020 to 2021). A note on the overall study: Samples covering the acute and convalescent phases of COVID-19 were provided by collaborators in the United States, Italy and Spain. Samples came from the ongoing ImmuneRACE study (first 160 participants) plus 1,254 subjects from 6 global collaborators. The prospective study material was composed of cDNA or gDNA derived from T cells, B-cell-depleted T cells, or PBMCs. The repertoires were released in a freely available public database intended as a resource for research on the immune response to SARS-CoV-2. The sample metadata nearly always contained a de-identified subject ID, COVID-19 status, age in years and sex. The dataset comprised deeply sampled blood TCRbeta repertoires from subjects exposed to, actively infected with, or recovered from COVID-19. Where available, HLA class I and class II types were obtained from metadata supplied by the sample provider rather than from assay-based typing.

Comments on this clone: This clone's antigen is unknown. Within one base of it there is no much larger clone, and no base qualities were kept.

TCRbeta CDR3 regions were amplified from genomic DNA by means of the immunoSEQ Assay, a bias-controlled multiplex PCR. Turning to the authors' computational methods: Within the assay, amplification of reference gene primers was used to estimate how many nucleated cells each sample contained. To quantify the absolute abundance of each unique TCRbeta CDR3 rearrangement, sequence reads were collapsed and filtered. Productive Simpson clonality was computed per sample as the square root of Simpson's diversity index over productive rearrangements. In TCRdb, the immuneACCESS table is reduced to in-frame sequences with V and J assigned. These tables do not hold every clone; where another copy was compared, an unresolved V gene accounts for under half, and the others remain unexplained. That table gives V, J and clone size, and the DNA gave D and trimming. A total of fewer than 50,000 clones appear in this sample, 70% to 85% of them only once. The top ten constitute about 31% of the sample.

The CDR3 goes from the cysteine to the phenylalanine over 14 residues. Just the 42-base CDR3 DNA is kept, in frame starting at base 1. The germline V gene supplies CDR1 SNHLY and CDR2 FYNNEI. V was cut back by 5 bases and J by 4 bases, leaving a gap of 11 bases between them. Broader findings and caveats from the paper: The quantity of clinical and demographic metadata differed by source and by participant and was supplied without curation.

Collaborating institutions collected whole blood in K2EDTA tubes following their own protocols. For TCRbeta analysis, collaborators shipped samples as frozen whole blood, isolated PBMCs, or DNA extracted from either of those sample types. The source of this sequence is a woman of 80 years or more with acute or convalescent COVID-19. The receptor chain draws on TRBV2 and TRBJ1-4; no D gene call is confident. Material for sequencing was peripheral blood. The CDR3 protein is CASSLGRLNEKLFF. The DNA sequence follows: TGTGCCAGCAGTCTTGGGAGGCTTAATGAAAAACTGTTTTTT.